The 12 T cell receptor beta chains reported below all come from one sample, sequenced in a study of identical twins (dated by TCRdb to 2015 to 2016). Library creation used 5' RACE. The sequencer listed for this sample is Illumina HiSeq 2000. The public reads were reanalyzed by TCRdb: fastp trimming at Q25, MiXCR alignment, in-frame beta chains only. For every CDR3 protein sequence, its rows merge into one entry that carries the most common genes and DNA. Present in this sample are roughly 1.6 million distinct CDR3 sequences, less than 40% of which were seen just once. Clones ranked in the top ten supply more than 0.25% of the sample. Sequencing was performed on cord blood. The receptors come from a newborn girl in good health.

This clonotype was counted between two and nine times. J is TRBJ2-3 and V is TRBV7-9, with D perhaps matching TRBD2 (6 bases). The CDR3 runs to 15 residues. The germline gives CDR1 SEHNR, CDR2 FQNEAQ (reference sequence). With 6 bases removed from V and 0 bases from J, the gap between germline ends came to 13 bases. The CDR3 is CASSPFGTSTDTQYF. Here the CDR3 DNA reads TGTGCCAGCAGTCCCTTCGGGACTAGCACAGATACGCAGTATTTT.

The rearrangement joins TRBV7-2 to TRBJ1-4; 9 bases match TRBD1. The CDR3 is made up of 14 amino acids. After removal of 5 bases from V and 5 bases from J, the junction contained 3 bases not matched to a gene. Germline loops: CDR1 SGHTA, CDR2 FQGNSA. CDR3 sequence reads: CASSATGGNEKLFF. CDR3 sequence (DNA): TGTGCCAGCAGCGCGACAGGGGGAAATGAAAAACTGTTTTTT.

This clonotype showed up many times. The V and J genes are TRBV4-2 and TRBJ2-7, with a weak D call TRBD2 (5 bases). This CDR3 comprises 15 residues. Germline CDR1 reads LGHNA; CDR2 reads YNFKEQ. Deletions cut 0 bases from V and 4 bases from J, with 13 bases between. The CDR3 loop reads CASSQEALAPYEQYF. In DNA, the CDR3 is TGTGCCAGCAGCCAAGAAGCCCTAGCCCCTTACGAGCAGTACTTC.

The chain links TRBV5-1 to TRBJ1-4; perhaps TRBD1 as D (5 bases). V gave up 1 base and J gave up 4 bases, with 11 bases separating them. The CDR3 is 15 residues long. Germline V gives CDR1 SGHRS, CDR2 YFSETQ. The CDR3 protein is CASSLWGRDNEKLFF. CDR3 DNA sequence: TGCGCCAGCAGCTTGTGGGGCAGGGATAATGAAAAACTGTTTTTT. Variable domain in full (rest from reference TRBV5-1 and TRBJ1-4): KAGVTQTPRYLIKTRGQQVTLSCSPISGHRSVSWYQQTPGQGLQFLFEYFSETQRNKGNFPGRFSGRQFSNSRSEMNVSTLELGDSALYLCASSLWGRDNEKLFFGSGTQLSVL.

The sample holds a few counts of this clonotype. The rearrangement links TRBV12-3 or TRBV12-4 to TRBJ2-1; 7 nucleotides match TRBD2. The CDR3 spans 16 residues. Trimming cost V 1 base and J 4 bases; bases outside gene matches: 7. Here the CDR3 DNA reads TGTGCCAGCAGTTTAGGCTTGGGGGGGGGATACAATGAGCAGTTCTTC. It encodes CASSLGLGGGYNEQFF.

This clonotype occurred a few times. This sequence joins TRBV2 and TRBJ2-3; D may be TRBD1 (5 bases). The germline gives CDR1 SNHLY, CDR2 FYNNEI. V lost 4 bases and J lost 5, with 16 bases in between. The CDR3 totals 15 residues. CDR3 sequence: CASSALGLVGDTQYF. CDR3 bases: TGTGCCAGCAGTGCGTTGGGGCTAGTGGGAGATACGCAGTATTTT.

This clonotype has more than one count but fewer than ten. The chain is built from TRBV7-9 and TRBJ2-3; 10 bases align to TRBD2. This CDR3 contains 17 residues. In germline, CDR1 is SEHNR, CDR2 FQNEAQ (reference sequence). The V and J ends lost 4 bases and 2 bases, in that order; junction bases with no gene match: 9. The CDR3 sequence: CASSYILAGVPTDTQYF. CDR3 sequence (DNA): TGTGCCAGCAGCTATATCCTAGCGGGAGTCCCCACAGATACGCAGTATTTT.

The rearrangement joins TRBV27 to TRBJ2-3, with D unresolved. Looked up from germline, CDR1 is MNHEY and CDR2 is SMNVEV (reference sequence). The CDR3 length is 15 residues. The V and J ends lost 0 bases and 6 bases respectively, with 13 bases between them. CDR3 DNA: TGTGCCAGCAGTTTATCGGACCACCTTCAGGATACGCAGTATTTT. Amino acids: CASSLSDHLQDTQYF.

This chain connects TRBV4-1 to TRBJ2-5, with D possibly being TRBD1 (5 bases). The CDR3 loop spans 15 amino acids. CDR1 MGHRA and CDR2 YSYEKL come from the germline V gene. The ends were cut back, 1 base at V and 0 bases at J, with 9 bases in the middle. In DNA form, the CDR3 reads TGCGCCAGCAGCCAAGGGACAATGTACCAAGAGACCCAGTACTTC. Its protein is CASSQGTMYQETQYF.

V gene TRBV28 combines with J gene TRBJ2-7; weak D call: TRBD2 (6 bases). The CDR3 spans 14 residues. The V gene's germline CDR1 is MDHEN and CDR2 SYDVKM. V dropped 3 bases and J dropped 9 bases, with 18 bases sitting between them. CDR3 coding DNA: TGTGCCAGCAGTTTCGGAACTAGCCCCACGGGGCAGTACTTC. As protein: CASSFGTSPTGQYF.

This clonotype came up a few times. The chain recombines TRBV6-6 with TRBJ2-4, with D possibly TRBD2 on 5 matching bases. CDR1 and CDR2 from the germline V gene are MNHNY and SVGAGI (reference sequence). This CDR3 comprises 13 residues. Between the trimmed V and J ends, which lost 0 bases and 14 bases, there was a span of 14 bases. The CDR3 loop is CASSYSPRDREYF. The DNA of the CDR3 is TGTGCCAGCAGTTACTCGCCGAGGGATAGGGAGTACTTC.

This clonotype was picked up a small number of times. J is TRBJ2-1 and V is TRBV5-6; D might be TRBD2 (6 bases). The V gene lost 4 bases and the J gene lost 2 bases, with 16 bases spanning the gap. The germline gives CDR1 SGHDT, CDR2 YYEEEE. The CDR3 consists of 16 residues. CDR3 in DNA: TGTGCCAGCAGCCCCGGCCCGGGAGTGGCCTACAATGAGCAGTTCTTC. Translated: CASSPGPGVAYNEQFF. Supplemented by reference TRBV5-6 and TRBJ2-1, the full variable domain reads DAGVTQSPTHLIKTRGQQVTLRCSPKSGHDTVSWYQQALGQGPQFIFQYYEEEERQRGNFPDRFSGHQFPNYSSELNVNALLLGDSALYLCASSPGPGVAYNEQFFGPGTRLTVL.